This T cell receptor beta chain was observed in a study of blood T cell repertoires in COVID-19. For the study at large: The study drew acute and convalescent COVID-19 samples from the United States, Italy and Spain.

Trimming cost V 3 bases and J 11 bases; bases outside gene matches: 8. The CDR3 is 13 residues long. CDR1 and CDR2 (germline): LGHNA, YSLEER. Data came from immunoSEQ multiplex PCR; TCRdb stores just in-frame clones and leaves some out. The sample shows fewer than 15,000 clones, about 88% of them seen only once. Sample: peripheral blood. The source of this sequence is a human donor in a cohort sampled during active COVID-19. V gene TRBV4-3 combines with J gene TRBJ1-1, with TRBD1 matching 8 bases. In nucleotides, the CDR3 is TGCGCCAGCAGCCAGCTCACAGGGGGTGGGGCTTTCTTT. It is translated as CASSQLTGGGAFF.